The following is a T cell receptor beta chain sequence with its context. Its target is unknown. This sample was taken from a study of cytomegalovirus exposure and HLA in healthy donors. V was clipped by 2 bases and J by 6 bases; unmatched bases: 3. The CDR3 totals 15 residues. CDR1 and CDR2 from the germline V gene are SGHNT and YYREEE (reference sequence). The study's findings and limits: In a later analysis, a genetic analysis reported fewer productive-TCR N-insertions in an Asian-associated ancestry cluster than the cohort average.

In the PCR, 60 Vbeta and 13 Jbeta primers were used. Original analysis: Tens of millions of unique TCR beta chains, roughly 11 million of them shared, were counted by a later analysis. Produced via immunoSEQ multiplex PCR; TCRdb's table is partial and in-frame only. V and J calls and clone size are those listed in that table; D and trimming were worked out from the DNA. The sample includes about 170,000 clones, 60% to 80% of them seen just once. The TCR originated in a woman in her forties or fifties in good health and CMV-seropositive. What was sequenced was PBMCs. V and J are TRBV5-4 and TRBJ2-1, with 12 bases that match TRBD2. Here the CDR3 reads CASSLGLAGPNEQFF. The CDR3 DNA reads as TGTGCCAGCAGCTTAGGACTAGCGGGACCCAATGAGCAGTTCTTC.